This TCR beta chain came from a study of T cells in narcolepsy. Study background: Healthy controls were enrolled alongside patients with narcolepsy type 1 or type 2. Study observations and caveats: Reportedly, autoreactive clonotypes were serially detected in patients' blood but not controls'. Autoreactive HCRT-specific and TRIB2-specific clonotypes were marked in same-patient CSF-versus-blood CD4+ comparisons.

Germline-derived CDR1 and CDR2 are SEHNR and FQNEAQ (reference sequence). The V end was cut by 1 base, the J end by 1 base, with 12 bases between. The CDR3 sequence is 16 residues long. Using immunoSEQ multiplex PCR, the repertoire was profiled, and TCRdb retains in-frame clones only, with some absent. The data hold roughly 8,100 clones, with roughly two thirds observed a single time. About this clone: Its antigen remains unknown.

V is TRBV7-9 and J is TRBJ2-3, with a possible D match to TRBD2 (6 bases). The TCR sequence derives from a human donor with narcolepsy. The source material was CD45RA- memory CD8+ T cells from PBMCs. The CDR3 DNA reads as TGTGCCAGCAGCTTAGGTGGGGGAGGTCGCACAGATACGCAGTATTTT. Translation: CASSLGGGGRTDTQYF.